This entry lists 6 T cell receptor beta chains sequenced from one sample in a study of CD8+CD57+ T cells in acquired aplastic anemia. TCR beta VDJ and CDR3 profiling used genomic DNA as template. TCRdb fed the reads into MiXCR, producing one record per CDR3 protein. The repertoire consists of approximately 190,000 distinct CDR3 sequences, with under 55% occurring once and the leading ten covering about 9.7%. Patients picked for sequencing had shown CD8+CD57+ cell expansion detected by flow cytometry. The sample comprised sorted CD4+, CD8+, or CD8+CD57+ T cells (not recorded which) from PBMCs. The origin of the receptors is a human donor with aplastic anemia.

This clonotype was found many times. The chain joins TRBV6-5 to TRBJ2-7, with 7 bases lining up with TRBD2. With 8 bases clipped from V and 0 bases from J, the junction kept 1 base outside the gene matches. CDR3 size: 12 residues. Germline assignment: CDR1 MNHEY and CDR2 SVGAGI. The CDR3 reads CASGTISYEQYF. CDR3 coding DNA: TGTGCCAGCGGGACTATCTCCTACGAGCAGTACTTC.

This clonotype was observed a handful of times. The chain is built from TRBV5-1 and TRBJ2-2; D is possibly TRBD2 (7 bases). Trimming stripped 1 base from V and 6 bases from J, with 10 bases between. CDR3 length equals 14 residues. CDR1 SGHRS and CDR2 YFSETQ come from the germline V gene. CDR3 sequence: CASSLTGGPGELFF. CDR3 nucleotide sequence: TGCGCCAGCAGCTTGACGGGGGGCCCCGGGGAGCTGTTTTTT. Full variable domain (missing parts from reference TRBV5-1 and TRBJ2-2): KAGVTQTPRYLIKTRGQQVTLSCSPISGHRSVSWYQQTPGQGLQFLFEYFSETQRNKGNFPGRFSGRQFSNSRSEMNVSTLELGDSALYLCASSLTGGPGELFFGEGSRLTVL.

The CDR3 DNA reads TGTGCCACCAGCAGAGAAGGGTTTAATGAAAAACTGTTTTTT. It yields the protein CATSREGFNEKLFF. V is TRBV15 and J is TRBJ1-4; D unresolved. V lost 0 bases to trimming and J lost 4 bases, with 6 bases between them. CDR3 length: 14 residues. Germline V gene data show CDR1 as LNHNV and CDR2 as YYDKDF (reference sequence).

The rearrangement joins TRBV10-3 to TRBJ1-2; 8 bases are a match to TRBD1. The CDR3 runs to 12 residues. Germline CDR1 is ENHRY and CDR2 is SYGVKD. The V gene end was trimmed by 10 bases and the J gene end by 3 bases; junction bases not matched to a gene: 4. This CDR3 is CASTDRDYGYTF. CDR3 nucleotide sequence: TGTGCCAGCACGGACAGGGACTATGGCTACACCTTC.

CDR3 sequence: CAWSTTTRLAYEQYF. The CDR3 DNA follows: TGTGCCTGGAGTACCACAACTAGACTAGCCTACGAGCAGTACTTC. V usage is TRBV30 and J usage is TRBJ2-7; D is possibly TRBD2 (6 bases). Deletions cut 2 bases from V and 2 bases from J, with 16 bases between. This CDR3 spans 15 amino acids. CDR1 GTSNPN and CDR2 SVGIG come from the germline V gene (reference sequence).

The chain is built from TRBV6-1 and TRBJ2-1; 13 bases are a match to TRBD2. The germline V gene has CDR1 MNHNS and CDR2 SASEGT. CDR3 size: 14 residues. V dropped 8 bases and J dropped 12; count of bases not matched to a gene: 10. CDR3 residues: CASRPGLAGEAQFF. The CDR3 DNA sequence: TGTGCCAGCCGCCCTGGACTAGCGGGAGAAGCGCAGTTCTTC.